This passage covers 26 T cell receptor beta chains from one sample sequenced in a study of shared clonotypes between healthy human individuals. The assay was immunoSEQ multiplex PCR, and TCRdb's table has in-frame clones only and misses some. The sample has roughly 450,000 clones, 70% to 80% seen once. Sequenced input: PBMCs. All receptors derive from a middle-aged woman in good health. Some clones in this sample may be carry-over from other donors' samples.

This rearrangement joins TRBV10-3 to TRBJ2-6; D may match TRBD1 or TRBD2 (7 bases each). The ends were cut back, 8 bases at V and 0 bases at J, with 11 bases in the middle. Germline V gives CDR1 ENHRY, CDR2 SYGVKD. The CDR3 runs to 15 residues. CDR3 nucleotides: TGTGCCATCGCCAGGGGGGGCTCTGGGGCCAACGTCCTGACTTTC. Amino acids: CAIARGGSGANVLTF.

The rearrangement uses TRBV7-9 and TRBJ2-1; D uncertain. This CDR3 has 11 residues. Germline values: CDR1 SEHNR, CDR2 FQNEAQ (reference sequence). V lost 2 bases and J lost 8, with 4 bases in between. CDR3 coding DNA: TGTGCCAGCAGCTTATACGATGAGCAGTTCTTC. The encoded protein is CASSLYDEQFF.

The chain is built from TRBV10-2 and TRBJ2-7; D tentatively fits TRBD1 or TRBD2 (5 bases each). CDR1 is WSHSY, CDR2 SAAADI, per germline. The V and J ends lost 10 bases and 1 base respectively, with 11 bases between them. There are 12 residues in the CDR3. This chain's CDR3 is CATTGASYEQYF. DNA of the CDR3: TGCGCCACCACCGGGGCTTCCTACGAGCAGTACTTC.

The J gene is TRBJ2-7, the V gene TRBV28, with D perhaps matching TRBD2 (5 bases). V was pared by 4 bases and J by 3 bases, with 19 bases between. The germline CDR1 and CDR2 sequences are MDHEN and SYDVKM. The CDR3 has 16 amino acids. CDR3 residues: CASSSPAGDRFYEQYF. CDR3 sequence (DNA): TGTGCCAGCAGTTCGCCGGCCGGGGATAGATTCTACGAGCAGTACTTC.

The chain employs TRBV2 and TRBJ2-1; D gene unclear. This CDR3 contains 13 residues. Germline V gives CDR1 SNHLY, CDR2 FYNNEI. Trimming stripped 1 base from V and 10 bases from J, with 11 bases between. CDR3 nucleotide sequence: TGTGCCAGCAGTGAAGAGGGATGGCGGGAGCAGTTCTTC. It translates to CASSEEGWREQFF.

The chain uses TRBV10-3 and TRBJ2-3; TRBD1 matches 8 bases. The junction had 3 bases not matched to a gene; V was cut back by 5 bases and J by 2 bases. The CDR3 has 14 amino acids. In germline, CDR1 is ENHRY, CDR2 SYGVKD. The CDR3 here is CAISPGQDTDTQYF. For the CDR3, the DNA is TGTGCCATCAGTCCGGGACAGGACACAGATACGCAGTATTTT.

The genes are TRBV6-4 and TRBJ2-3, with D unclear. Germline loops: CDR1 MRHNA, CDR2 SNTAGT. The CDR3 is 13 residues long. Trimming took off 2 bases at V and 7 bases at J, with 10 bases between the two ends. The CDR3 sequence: CASSDRPYNTQYF. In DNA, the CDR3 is TGTGCCAGCAGTGACCGTCCCTACAATACGCAGTATTTT.

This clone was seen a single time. CDR3 in DNA: TGCAGCGGTGGGGGAACGGGCAATGAGCAGTTCTTC. Its translation: CSGGGTGNEQFF. The chain joins TRBV29-1 to TRBJ2-1; D possibly matches TRBD1 or TRBD2 (5 bases each). With 7 bases removed from V and 6 bases from J, the gap between germline ends came to 13 bases. Per the germline V gene, CDR1 is SQVTM and CDR2 is ANQGSEA. The length of the CDR3 is 12 residues.

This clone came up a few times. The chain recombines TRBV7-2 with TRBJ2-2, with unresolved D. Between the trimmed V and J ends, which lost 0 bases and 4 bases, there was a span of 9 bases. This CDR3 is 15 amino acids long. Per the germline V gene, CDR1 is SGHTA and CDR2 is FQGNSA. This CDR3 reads CASSLAFGPTGELFF. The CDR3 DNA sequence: TGTGCCAGCAGCTTAGCCTTTGGTCCCACCGGGGAGCTGTTTTTT.

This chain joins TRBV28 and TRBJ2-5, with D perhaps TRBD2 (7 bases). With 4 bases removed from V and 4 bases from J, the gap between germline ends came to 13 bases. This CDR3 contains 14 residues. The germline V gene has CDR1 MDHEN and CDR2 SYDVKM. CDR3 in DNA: TGTGCCAGCAGTTCCAGGGGAGGGGGAGAGACCCAGTACTTC. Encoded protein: CASSSRGGGETQYF.

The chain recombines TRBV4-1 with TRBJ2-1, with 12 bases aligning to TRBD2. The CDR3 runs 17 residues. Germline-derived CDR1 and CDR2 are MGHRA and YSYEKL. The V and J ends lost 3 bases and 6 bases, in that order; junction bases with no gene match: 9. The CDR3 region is CASSHGRLAGVGNEQFF. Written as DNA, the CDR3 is TGCGCCAGCAGCCATGGGAGACTAGCGGGAGTCGGCAATGAGCAGTTCTTC.

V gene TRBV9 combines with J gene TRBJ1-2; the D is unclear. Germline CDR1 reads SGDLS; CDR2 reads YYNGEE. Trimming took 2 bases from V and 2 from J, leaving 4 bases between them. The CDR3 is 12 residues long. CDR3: CASSVENYGYTF. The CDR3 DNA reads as TGTGCCAGCAGCGTTGAGAACTATGGCTACACCTTC.

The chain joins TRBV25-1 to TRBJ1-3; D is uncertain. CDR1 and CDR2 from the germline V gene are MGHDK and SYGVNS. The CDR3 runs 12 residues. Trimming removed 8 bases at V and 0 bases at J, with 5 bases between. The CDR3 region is CASLSSGNTIYF. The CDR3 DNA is TGTGCCAGCCTGAGCTCTGGAAACACCATATATTTT.

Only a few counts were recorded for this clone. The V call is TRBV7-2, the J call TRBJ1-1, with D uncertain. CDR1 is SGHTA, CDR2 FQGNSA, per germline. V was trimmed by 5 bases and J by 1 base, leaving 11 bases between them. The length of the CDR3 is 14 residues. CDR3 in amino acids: CASSPRGWNTEAFF. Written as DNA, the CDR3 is TGTGCCAGCAGCCCCCGCGGGTGGAACACTGAAGCTTTCTTT.

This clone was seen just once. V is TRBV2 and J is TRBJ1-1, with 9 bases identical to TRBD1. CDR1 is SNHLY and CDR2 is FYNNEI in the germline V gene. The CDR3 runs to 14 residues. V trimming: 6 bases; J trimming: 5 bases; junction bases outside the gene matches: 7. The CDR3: CASSPGQGITEAFF. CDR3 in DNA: TGTGCCAGCAGCCCAGGACAGGGGATAACTGAAGCTTTCTTT.

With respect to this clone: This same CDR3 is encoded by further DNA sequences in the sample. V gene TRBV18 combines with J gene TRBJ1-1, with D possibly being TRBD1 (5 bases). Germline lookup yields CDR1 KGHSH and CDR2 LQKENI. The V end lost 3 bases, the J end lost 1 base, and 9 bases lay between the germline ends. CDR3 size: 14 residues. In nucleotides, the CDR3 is TGTGCCAGCTCACCTCAGGGCGGGAACACTGAAGCTTTCTTT. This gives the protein CASSPQGGNTEAFF.

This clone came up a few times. CDR3 nucleotide sequence: TGTGCCAGCAGTTACAGGCGGGAGGTTCCCAATGAGCAGTTCTTC. Encoded protein: CASSYRREVPNEQFF. The chain recombines TRBV5-4 with TRBJ2-1, with 8 positions matching TRBD2. The CDR3 is 15 residues long. Losses at the gene ends were 5 bases for V and 6 bases for J; bases not matched to a gene: 10. The germline V gene encodes CDR1 SGHNT and CDR2 YYREEE (reference sequence).

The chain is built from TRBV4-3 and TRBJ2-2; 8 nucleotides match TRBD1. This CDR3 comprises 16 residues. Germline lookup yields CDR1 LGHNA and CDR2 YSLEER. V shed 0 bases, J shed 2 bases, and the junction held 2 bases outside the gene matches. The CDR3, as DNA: TGCGCCAGCAGCCAAGAGACAGGGGCCAACACCGGGGAGCTGTTTTTT. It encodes CASSQETGANTGELFF.

CDR3 residues: CASKKQPNSNQPQHF. In DNA, the CDR3 is TGTGCCAGCAAAAAACAGCCGAATAGCAATCAGCCCCAGCATTTT. The J gene is TRBJ1-5, the V gene TRBV6-5; D remains unclear. Germline V gene data show CDR1 as MNHEY and CDR2 as SVGAGI. The CDR3 loop spans 15 amino acids. V was cut by 7 bases and J by 0 bases, with 13 bases left in between.

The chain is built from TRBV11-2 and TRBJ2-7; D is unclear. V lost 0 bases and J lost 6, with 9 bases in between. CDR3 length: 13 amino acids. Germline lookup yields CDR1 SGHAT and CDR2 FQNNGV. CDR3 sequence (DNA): TGTGCCAGCAGCTTAGACGTCGTCGGCGAGCAGTACTTC. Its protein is CASSLDVVGEQYF.

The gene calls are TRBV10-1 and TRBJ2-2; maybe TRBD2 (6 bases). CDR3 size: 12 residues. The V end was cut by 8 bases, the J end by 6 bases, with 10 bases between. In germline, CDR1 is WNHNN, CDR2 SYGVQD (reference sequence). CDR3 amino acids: CASGRLAGELFF. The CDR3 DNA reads TGCGCCAGCGGACGACTAGCCGGGGAGCTGTTTTTT.

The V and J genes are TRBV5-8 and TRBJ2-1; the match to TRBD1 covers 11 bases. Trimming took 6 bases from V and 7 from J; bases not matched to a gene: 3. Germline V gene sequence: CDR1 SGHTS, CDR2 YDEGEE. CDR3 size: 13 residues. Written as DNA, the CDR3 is TGTGCCAGCACCCGGGACAGGGGGAATGAGCAGTTCTTC. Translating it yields CASTRDRGNEQFF.

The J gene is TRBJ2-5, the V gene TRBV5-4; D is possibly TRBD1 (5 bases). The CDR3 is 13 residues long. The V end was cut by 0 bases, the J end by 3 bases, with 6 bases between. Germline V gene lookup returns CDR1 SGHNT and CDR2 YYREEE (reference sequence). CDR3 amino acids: CASSLGREETQYF. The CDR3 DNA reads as TGTGCCAGCAGCTTGGGCAGGGAAGAGACCCAGTACTTC.

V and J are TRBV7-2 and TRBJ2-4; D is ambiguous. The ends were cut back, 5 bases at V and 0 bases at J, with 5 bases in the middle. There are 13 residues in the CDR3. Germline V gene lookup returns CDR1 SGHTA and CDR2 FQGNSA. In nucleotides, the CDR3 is TGTGCCAGCAGCGGGCTAGCCAAAAACATTCAGTACTTC. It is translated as CASSGLAKNIQYF.

CDR3 nucleotide sequence: TGTGCCAGCAGCAAATTCTTCAAACCAGTGAACACTGAAGCTTTCTTT. Protein product: CASSKFFKPVNTEAFF. The V and J genes are TRBV21-1 and TRBJ1-1; the listed D gene, TRBD1, was not tested against the DNA. TRBV21-1 is listed as a pseudogene. The CDR3 extends over 16 amino acids.

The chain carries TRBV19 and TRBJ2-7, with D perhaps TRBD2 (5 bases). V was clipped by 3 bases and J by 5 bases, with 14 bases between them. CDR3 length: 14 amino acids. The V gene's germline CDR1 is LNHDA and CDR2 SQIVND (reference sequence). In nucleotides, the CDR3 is TGTGCCAGTAGTATCGGGCAGGCGGGCGACGAGCAGTACTTC. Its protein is CASSIGQAGDEQYF.